Included here is one TCR beta chain sequence, with context. The source of the sample is a study of brain T cells in children with intractable seizures. Looked up from germline, CDR1 is KGHDR and CDR2 is SFDVKD. The CDR3 spans 14 residues. Trimming removed 1 base from V and 7 bases from J, with 10 bases in between. Here immunoSEQ multiplex PCR was the method, and the copy in TCRdb shows in-frame clones only, minus some. The sample carries about 76,000 clones, about 92% recorded once. Specimen: peripheral blood, collected at surgery. The TCR sequence derives from a boy under three years old with tuberous sclerosis and intractable seizures. The chain has TRBV24-1 and TRBJ1-5; D is undetermined. The CDR3 region has the DNA TGTGCCACCAGTGATTTTGAGGGTAAGCAGCCCCAGCATTTT. It codes for CATSDFEGKQPQHF.